This passage covers 28 T cell receptor beta chains from one sample sequenced in a study of cytomegalovirus exposure and HLA in healthy donors (dated by TCRdb to about 2017). Library creation used the immunoSEQ multiplex PCR assay. A mixture of 60 forward primers for TCR Vbeta segments and 13 reverse primers for TCR Jbeta segments was used in the multiplex PCR. The clones in this table, taken by TCRdb from immuneACCESS, are in-frame only. Not every clone is retained; where verified, under half of the shortfall comes from an unresolved V gene, and the cause of the rest is unknown. The sample table contains some 150,000 clones; only one count was recorded for about 80% of them. Over 3% of the sample lies in the top ten. Sequenced sample: PBMCs. These receptors were obtained from a woman in her 40s in good health and CMV-seronegative.

The rearrangement joins TRBV18 to TRBJ1-4; D is undetermined. This CDR3 contains 16 residues. V lost 8 bases to trimming and J lost 0 bases, with 16 bases between them. Germline assignment: CDR1 KGHSH and CDR2 LQKENI. The CDR3 nucleotides are TGTGCCAGCACATCACGAGACATTGCAACTAATGAAAAACTGTTTTTT. Translating it yields CASTSRDIATNEKLFF.

The chain couples TRBV2 to TRBJ1-5; D perhaps matches TRBD1 (5 bases). The germline CDR1 and CDR2 sequences are SNHLY and FYNNEI. The CDR3 has 13 amino acids. The germline V and J ends were trimmed by 1 base and 4 bases, with 5 bases remaining between them. The DNA for the CDR3 is TGTGCCAGCAGTGAAGAGGGGAATCAGCCCCAGCATTTT. Its translation: CASSEEGNQPQHF. The complete variable domain, with remaining parts taken from reference TRBV2 and TRBJ1-5, reads EPEVTQTPSHQVTQMGQEVILRCVPISNHLYFYWYRQILGQKVEFLVSFYNNEISEKSEIFDDQFSVERPDGSNFTLKIRSTKLEDSAMYFCASSEEGNQPQHFGDGTRLSIL.

The J gene is TRBJ1-1, the V gene TRBV27, with D uncertain. The CDR3 sequence is 13 residues long. Germline CDR1 MNHEY, CDR2 SMNVEV (reference sequence). V lost 4 bases to trimming and J lost 1 base, with 7 bases between them. CDR3 DNA: TGTGCCAGCAGTTACGCGGCGAACACTGAAGCTTTCTTT. Encoded protein: CASSYAANTEAFF.

The chain couples TRBV18 to TRBJ1-1; 9 nucleotides align to TRBD1. The J segment lost 5 bases and the V segment lost 6 bases, leaving 10 bases of the junction unmatched. In germline, CDR1 is KGHSH, CDR2 LQKENI. CDR3 size: 15 residues. CDR3 amino acids: CASSPGTGTSTEAFF. The CDR3 DNA is TGTGCCAGCTCGCCCGGGACAGGGACTTCAACTGAAGCTTTCTTT.

The V and J genes are TRBV5-1 and TRBJ2-1, with 11 positions matching TRBD2. The V and J ends lost 3 bases and 3 bases, in that order; junction bases with no gene match: 2. The CDR3 totals 15 residues. Germline V gene lookup returns CDR1 SGHRS and CDR2 YFSETQ. This chain's CDR3 is CASSSGTSGYNEQFF. CDR3 DNA sequence: TGCGCCAGCAGCTCCGGGACTAGCGGCTACAATGAGCAGTTCTTC.

In this sample, this clone turned up a few times. The chain carries TRBV5-1 and TRBJ2-1, with D maybe TRBD1 (6 bases). This CDR3 is built from 15 residues. The germline gives CDR1 SGHRS, CDR2 YFSETQ. Trimming shortened V by 3 bases and J by 9 bases, and 19 bases separated the two germline ends. CDR3 DNA: TGCGCCAGCAGCTACCGGGACACCACCAGGGCTGAGCAGTTCTTC. Translating gives CASSYRDTTRAEQFF.

The gene calls are TRBV5-4 and TRBJ2-5; 8 bases are a match to TRBD1. This CDR3 contains 15 residues. Germline CDR1 reads SGHNT; CDR2 reads YYREEE (reference sequence). V lost 4 bases to trimming and J lost 4 bases; unmatched junction nucleotides: 9. CDR3 sequence (DNA): TGTGCCAGCAGCATTAGACAGGGGCGAGGAGAGACCCAGTACTTC. Protein: CASSIRQGRGETQYF.

CDR3 nucleotides: TGTGCCAGCAGCGTAAACAGCCCCCCCTCCTACGAGCAGTACTTC. This translates into CASSVNSPPSYEQYF. The chain combines TRBV11-3 with TRBJ2-7, with D unclear. The CDR3 length is 15 residues. The V gene lost 5 bases and the J gene lost 0 bases, with 14 bases spanning the gap. The germline V gene encodes CDR1 SGHNT and CDR2 YENEEA.

This chain connects TRBV7-8 to TRBJ1-5; D gene unclear. CDR1 and CDR2 (germline): SGHVS, FQNEAQ. With 5 bases removed from V and 1 base from J, the gap between germline ends came to 12 bases. This CDR3 has 15 residues. The CDR3 region has the DNA TGTGCCAGCAGCCGAGATAGGGAGAGCAATCAGCCCCAGCATTTT. It translates to CASSRDRESNQPQHF.

The CDR3: CASSQEDTGAYEQYF. CDR3 in DNA: TGCGCCAGCAGCCAAGAGGATACAGGGGCCTACGAGCAGTACTTC. J is TRBJ2-7 and V is TRBV4-1; TRBD1 matches 7 bases. V dropped 0 bases and J dropped 2; count of bases not matched to a gene: 4. Germline-derived CDR1 and CDR2 are MGHRA and YSYEKL. The CDR3 runs to 15 residues.

The chain carries TRBV5-1 and TRBJ2-5; D gene unclear. Germline V gene lookup returns CDR1 SGHRS and CDR2 YFSETQ. CDR3 length: 13 amino acids. With 1 base removed from V and 5 bases from J, the gap between germline ends came to 9 bases. The CDR3 loop reads CASSLYEEETQYF. The CDR3 DNA is TGCGCCAGCAGCTTGTACGAGGAGGAGACCCAGTACTTC.

The V gene is TRBV5-8, the J gene TRBJ2-2; the D gene is possibly TRBD2 (6 bases). Looked up from germline, CDR1 is SGHTS and CDR2 is YDEGEE. V lost 0 bases and J 4 bases, leaving 10 bases between the germline ends. CDR3 length: 15 residues. The CDR3 DNA follows: TGTGCCAGCAGCTTGGAGGCGGGAAGCACCGGGGAGCTGTTTTTT. Protein product: CASSLEAGSTGELFF.

In its sample, this clone was seen a few times. The chain has TRBV6-5 and TRBJ2-5; TRBD1 matches 8 bases. The assigned J gene may be wrong: the sequence end matches TRBJ2-7 better. The length of the CDR3 is 15 residues. The germline gives CDR1 MNHEY, CDR2 SVGAGI. Written as DNA, the CDR3 is TGTGCCAGCAGTTACCCAACAGGGGGGAAGAACGAGCAGTACTTC. Translated, it gives CASSYPTGGKNEQYF.

The chain uses TRBV5-1 and TRBJ1-1; 7 bases align to TRBD1. The CDR3 sequence is 15 residues long. V was pared by 5 bases and J by 0 bases, with 7 bases of the junction left unmatched. The germline V gene has CDR1 SGHRS and CDR2 YFSETQ. DNA of the CDR3: TGCGCCAGCAGACAGGGGCAGAGGATGAACACTGAAGCTTTCTTT. Encoded protein: CASRQGQRMNTEAFF.

The chain carries TRBV28 and TRBJ1-1; 9 nucleotides match TRBD1. There are 16 residues in the CDR3. With V trimmed by 4 bases and J by 6 bases, 12 bases remained unmatched. Looked up from germline, CDR1 is MDHEN and CDR2 is SYDVKM. The CDR3 spells CASSSGQGGLIAEAFF. CDR3 bases: TGTGCCAGCAGTTCGGGACAGGGAGGGTTAATCGCTGAAGCTTTCTTT.

This sequence joins TRBV7-9 and TRBJ2-3; D gene unclear. This CDR3 contains 16 residues. Germline lookup yields CDR1 SEHNR and CDR2 FQNEAQ (reference sequence). V was trimmed by 5 bases and J by 4 bases, leaving 19 bases between them. The CDR3 DNA follows: TGTGCCAGCAGCCCCGTCGTTGCGGCCGGAGCAGATACGCAGTATTTT. It is translated as CASSPVVAAGADTQYF.

V is TRBV9 and J is TRBJ1-5; D is possibly TRBD1 (5 bases). Trimming pared 0 bases from V and 3 bases from J, leaving 22 bases between. Germline lookup yields CDR1 SGDLS and CDR2 YYNGEE. The CDR3 loop spans 19 amino acids. This CDR3 reads CASSVVPQGQDNTNQPQHF. In nucleotides, the CDR3 is TGTGCCAGCAGCGTAGTCCCCCAAGGGCAGGACAACACCAATCAGCCCCAGCATTTT.

The CDR3 nucleotides read TGTGCCAGCAGCTTGGTTGCGCGGACACAGGCCCATCAGCCCCAGCATTTT. Its protein product is CASSLVARTQAHQPQHF. This rearrangement joins TRBV5-8 to TRBJ1-5; weak D call: TRBD1 (5 bases). CDR1 SGHTS and CDR2 YDEGEE come from the germline V gene. With 0 bases removed from V and 5 bases from J, the gap between germline ends came to 18 bases. This CDR3 is 17 amino acids long.

This clone was detected a few times. The rearrangement uses TRBV27 and TRBJ2-1, with 9 nucleotides matching TRBD1. V shed 3 bases, J shed 4 bases, and the junction held 16 bases outside the gene matches. CDR1 and CDR2 (germline): MNHEY, SMNVEV (reference sequence). This CDR3 is built from 19 residues. The CDR3 spells CASSFGTGSLGTLYNEQFF. CDR3 in DNA: TGTGCCAGCAGTTTCGGGACAGGGTCCCTGGGTACCCTTTACAATGAGCAGTTCTTC.

The chain links TRBV11-3 to TRBJ1-4, with TRBD1 identical over 8 bases. CDR1 and CDR2 from the germline V gene are SGHNT and YENEEA. Unmatched junction bases numbered 7, after V lost 5 bases and J lost 8 bases. This CDR3 has 14 amino acids. Here the CDR3 reads CASSKGQGGEKLFF. CDR3 nucleotides: TGTGCCAGCAGCAAAGGACAGGGAGGGGAAAAACTGTTTTTT.

This chain joins TRBV6-4 and TRBJ1-1, with 7 bases lining up with TRBD1. CDR3 length: 14 amino acids. Trimming cost V 5 bases and J 3 bases; bases outside gene matches: 6. Looked up from germline, CDR1 is MRHNA and CDR2 is SNTAGT. The CDR3 region has the DNA TGTGCCAGCAGTCCCCGGGACAGCTACACTGAAGCTTTCTTT. It encodes CASSPRDSYTEAFF.

V is TRBV28 and J is TRBJ1-1; 8 bases map to TRBD1. After removal of 6 bases from V and 0 bases from J, the junction contained 6 bases not matched to a gene. CDR3 length: 15 residues. Germline loops: CDR1 MDHEN, CDR2 SYDVKM. DNA for the CDR3: TGTGCCAGCAGCCAACCGACAGGGGTGAACACTGAAGCTTTCTTT. This translates into CASSQPTGVNTEAFF.

V is TRBV6-5 and J is TRBJ2-1; 10 bases match TRBD1. CDR3 size: 13 residues. V was pared by 8 bases and J by 3 bases, with 1 base of the junction left unmatched. Germline V CDR1 and CDR2: MNHEY, SVGAGI. CDR3 sequence: CASGQGDYNEQFF. CDR3 DNA sequence: TGTGCCAGCGGACAGGGGGACTACAATGAGCAGTTCTTC.

This clone has a single count. The junction and the germline gene differ at one end; a read error may be behind it. Other nucleotide sequences from this sample produce the same CDR3. V gene TRBV6-6 combines with J gene TRBJ2-7, with a tentative D call TRBD2 (5 bases). The germline V gene encodes CDR1 MNHNY and CDR2 SVGAGI (reference sequence). The CDR3 has 14 amino acids. CDR3 protein: CASSTSRVGYEQYF. CDR3 DNA: TGCGCCAGTTCGACATCGCGGGTTGGTTACGAGCAGTACTTC.

The chain has TRBV5-8 and TRBJ2-1, with 7 bases that match TRBD1. The V and J ends lost 5 bases and 10 bases, in that order; junction bases with no gene match: 6. Germline loops: CDR1 SGHTS, CDR2 YDEGEE. This CDR3 has 12 amino acids. The CDR3 DNA is TGTGCCAGCAGTTATACAGGGGACGAGCAGTTCTTC. Protein: CASSYTGDEQFF.

This chain joins TRBV19 and TRBJ1-4; a possible D gene is TRBD1 (6 bases). The CDR3 spans 15 residues. Germline V gene lookup returns CDR1 LNHDA and CDR2 SQIVND (reference sequence). Deletions cut 5 bases from V and 7 bases from J, with 17 bases between. CDR3 in DNA: TGTGCCAGTAGTGGGCAACAGGGATGGGGTGAAAAACTGTTTTTT. Protein: CASSGQQGWGEKLFF.

The V gene is TRBV28, the J gene TRBJ2-5; the D gene is possibly TRBD2 (6 bases). Germline V gene lookup returns CDR1 MDHEN and CDR2 SYDVKM. The length of the CDR3 is 14 residues. Trimming cost V 2 bases and J 7 bases, with 14 bases left between them. The CDR3 spells CASSLAQRLGTQYF. The CDR3 DNA is TGTGCCAGCAGTTTAGCCCAGAGACTAGGGACCCAGTACTTC.

The chain combines TRBV7-2 with TRBJ2-5; perhaps TRBD2 as D (6 bases). Germline V CDR1 and CDR2: SGHTA, FQGNSA. The CDR3 is made up of 14 amino acids. V dropped 3 bases and J dropped 5 bases, with 13 bases sitting between them. CDR3 sequence: CASSFGGPLETQYF. The CDR3 DNA is TGTGCCAGCAGCTTCGGGGGACCGCTTGAGACCCAGTACTTC.